The 9 T cell receptor beta chains below were found in one sample sequenced in a study of T cell changes during pregnancy in multiple sclerosis. Sequenced by immunoSEQ multiplex PCR; TCRdb stores in-frame clones only, minus some. The table has 39,000 or so clones, almost 95% seen once. The material was CD8+ T cells from peripheral blood mononuclear cells, obtained in the third trimester of pregnancy. These TCRs come from a female donor with multiple sclerosis, enrolled in a pregnancy study.

The chain carries TRBV6-1 and TRBJ2-2, with D perhaps matching TRBD1 (5 bases). Germline V gene sequence: CDR1 MNHNS, CDR2 SASEGT. The V end was cut by 8 bases, the J end by 3 bases, with 10 bases between. The CDR3 length is 13 residues. DNA of the CDR3: TGTGCCAGCTTCTCAGGGTACACCGGGGAGCTGTTTTTT. Translation: CASFSGYTGELFF.

The chain links TRBV27 to TRBJ2-2; 15 nucleotides agree with TRBD2. The CDR3 totals 19 residues. J gave up 0 bases and V 6 bases, and 8 bases lay outside the gene matches. Germline loops: CDR1 MNHEY, CDR2 SMNVEV (reference sequence). This CDR3 is CASSRRGLAGGTNTGELFF. The CDR3 region has the DNA TGTGCCAGCAGCCGACGCGGACTAGCGGGAGGGACGAACACCGGGGAGCTGTTTTTT.

The V call is TRBV9, the J call TRBJ2-7; TRBD2 agrees at 10 bases. The CDR3 extends over 15 amino acids. V gave up 4 bases and J gave up 3 bases; unmatched junction bases: 7. CDR1 and CDR2 (germline): SGDLS, YYNGEE. Here the CDR3 DNA reads TGTGCCAGCAGCCCATCAGCTAGCGGGAGCTACGAGCAGTACTTC. Translated, it gives CASSPSASGSYEQYF. Supplemented by reference TRBV9 and TRBJ2-7, the full variable domain reads DSGVTQTPKHLITATGQRVTLRCSPRSGDLSVYWYQQSLDQGLQFLIQYYNGEERAKGNILERFSAQQFPDLHSELNLSSLELGDSALYFCASSPSASGSYEQYFGPGTRLTVT.

The rearrangement uses TRBV28 and TRBJ2-7; the D gene is possibly TRBD1 (7 bases). Germline V CDR1 and CDR2: MDHEN, SYDVKM. The ends were cut back, 4 bases at V and 4 bases at J, with 17 bases in the middle. The CDR3 runs 15 residues. The CDR3 nucleotides read TGTGCCAGCAGTTGGCGGGGACAGAGGGCATACGAGCAGTACTTC. This codes for CASSWRGQRAYEQYF.

The V and J genes are TRBV4-1 and TRBJ2-7; D is perhaps TRBD2 (5 bases). Trimming removed 0 bases from V and 0 bases from J, with 6 bases in between. This CDR3 has 14 amino acids. CDR1 MGHRA and CDR2 YSYEKL come from the germline V gene. The CDR3 DNA follows: TGCGCCAGCAGCCAAGAAGACTACTCCTACGAGCAGTACTTC. This gives the protein CASSQEDYSYEQYF.

The rearrangement links TRBV4-1 to TRBJ2-3, with D tentatively TRBD1 (5 bases). Trimming removed 1 base from V and 2 bases from J, with 10 bases in between. Germline CDR1 and CDR2: MGHRA and YSYEKL. The CDR3 sequence is 15 residues long. Here the CDR3 reads CASSQVKGSTDTQYF. The CDR3 nucleotides read TGCGCCAGCAGCCAAGTTAAGGGGTCCACAGATACGCAGTATTTT.

This clone turned up a few times. The chain combines TRBV6-6 with TRBJ1-1, with D hard to call. Germline CDR1 MNHNY, CDR2 SVGAGI (reference sequence). Trimming stripped 7 bases from V and 0 bases from J, with 9 bases between. CDR3 length: 13 amino acids. This CDR3 reads CASMQAVNTEAFF. In nucleotides, the CDR3 is TGTGCCAGCATGCAGGCCGTGAACACTGAAGCTTTCTTT.

Comments on this clone: Its ends do not fully match the called genes, so a read error is possible. V is TRBV7-7 and J is TRBJ2-5; possible D gene TRBD2, 6 bases. The CDR3 has 13 amino acids. Per germline, CDR1 SSHAT and CDR2 FNYEAQ (reference sequence). The CDR3 loop reads CASSLEGGETQYF. CDR3 sequence (DNA): TGTGCTAGCAGCTTAGAGGGAGGAGAGACCCAGTACTTC.

The genes are TRBV7-9 and TRBJ1-1, with TRBD1 identical over 7 bases. The CDR3 consists of 14 residues. The germline V gene encodes CDR1 SEHNR and CDR2 FQNEAQ (reference sequence). V gave up 0 bases and J gave up 13 bases; unmatched junction bases: 11. The CDR3 coding sequence is TGTGCCAGCAGCTTAGCACAGGGGATACTTAGGGTTTTCTTT. Protein: CASSLAQGILRVFF.